These T cell receptor beta chains were read from a single sample in a study of tumor-infiltrating lymphocytes in primary liver carcinoma. TCRdb redid the calling of the multiplex PCR reads with MiXCR, one entry per CDR3 protein. The sample lists around 330,000 distinct CDR3 sequences; 65% were seen once. Sequencing used peripheral blood. Source of these receptors: a man aged 35 to 55 with primary liver carcinoma and hepatitis B virus infection. CDR3s include the opening cysteine and the closing phenylalanine or tryptophan. D genes are given only for firm matches. The listing skips clone size in some rows; elsewhere it reads once, few, many or a size class.

v_call	clone_size	j_call	d_call	cdr3_nt	cdr3_aa
TRBV10-3	NA	TRBJ1-1	NA	TGTGCCATCGGTGTACAGGGAGGCAACACTGAGGCTTTCTTT	CAIGVQGGNTEAFF
TRBV6-1	many	TRBJ1-5	NA	TGTGCCAGCAGGCGGGCTTTCAGCAATCAGCCCCAGCATTTT	CASRRAFSNQPQHF
TRBV10-3	many	TRBJ1-1	TRBD1	TGTGCCATCACCAGGACAGGGGAAAACACTGAAGCTTTCTTT	CAITRTGENTEAFF
TRBV4-1	NA	TRBJ2-3	NA	TGCGCCAGCTGCCAAGGGATCGGGCGGAACCCCCCAGATATGCTGTATTTT	CASCQGIGRNPPDMLYF
TRBV29-1	NA	TRBJ1-1	NA	TGCAGCGTTGACGACAGCATGAACACTGAGACTTTCTTT	CSVDDSMNTETFF
TRBV11-2	many	TRBJ2-7	NA	TGTGCCAGCAGCCTTGGGGCGGGGCGCTACGAGCAGTACTTC	CASSLGAGRYEQYF
TRBV6-1	NA	TRBJ2-2	NA	TGTGCCGGCAAGCGGGCGGGGGCCGGGGGGCTGTTTTTT	CAGKRAGAGGLFF
TRBV13	many	TRBJ1-4	NA	TGTGCCAGTGGTGAGCTGACGGAAAAACTGTTTTTT	CASGELTEKLFF
TRBV7-8	NA	TRBJ2-3	NA	TGTGCCAGCAGCTTACTGGCTAGTATAGCAGATACGCAGTATTTT	CASSLLASIADTQYF
TRBV4-1	NA	TRBJ2-1	NA	TGCACCAGCAGCCAAGATCAGGAGGGTTGGAATGAGCAGTTTTTC	CTSSQDQEGWNEQFF
TRBV11-2	NA	TRBJ2-1	NA	TGTGCCAACAGCATAGTGGGCCTATACAATGAGCAGTTCTTC	CANSIVGLYNEQFF
TRBV11-2	NA	TRBJ2-5	NA	TGTGCCAGCAGCCGGCTGTTGTCAGAGCCCCAGTACTTC	CASSRLLSEPQYF
TRBV29-1	many	TRBJ2-1	TRBD1	TGCAGCGTTAGACAGGGGGCACTCAATGAGCAGTTCTTC	CSVRQGALNEQFF
TRBV12-3/TRBV12-4	NA	TRBJ2-5	NA	TGTGCCAGCAGTGGGACGGCCACCCATCAGACCCAGTACTTC	CASSGTATHQTQYF
TRBV29-1	NA	TRBJ2-3	NA	TGCAGCGTTGAAGATCGAAACAGGGTTAATCGGCCCCAGTATTTT	CSVEDRNRVNRPQYF
TRBV29-1	once	TRBJ1-2	NA	TGCAGCGTAGAAGCGGCAGAAGGGGTGGATGGCTACACCTTC	CSVEAAEGVDGYTF
TRBV6-2/TRBV6-3	NA	TRBJ2-5	NA	TGTGCCAGGAGTAGAGGAGAAGCGGAGAATTTC	CARSRGEAENF
TRBV6-6	NA	TRBJ2-5	NA	TGTGCCAGAAGAGAGGCGGGGCTTATGGAAGTGACCCAGTACTTC	CARREAGLMEVTQYF
TRBV11-2	NA	TRBJ2-1	TRBD2	TGTGCCAGCAGCTCCGAACCAGCGGGAGGTCCGGATGAGCAGTTCTTC	CASSSEPAGGPDEQFF
TRBV12-3/TRBV12-4	NA	TRBJ2-5	NA	TGTGCCAGCAGTCCCGATGCCGGGAAGACCCAGTGCTTC	CASSPDAGKTQCF
TRBV19	once	TRBJ2-3	NA	TGTGCCAGTAGTATAGCAAACCTAGGGGATACGCAGTATTTT	CASSIANLGDTQYF
TRBV11-2	NA	TRBJ2-1	NA	TGTGCCAGCAGCTTAGGCCAGGTCAGGTGGCAGTTCTTC	CASSLGQVRWQFF
TRBV11-2	many	TRBJ2-1	NA	TGTGCCAGCAGCATTATGGGCCCAACTAGAACGGCTGAGCAGTTCTTC	CASSIMGPTRTAEQFF
TRBV12-3/TRBV12-4	NA	TRBJ2-5	NA	TGTGCCAGCGGTGTCGCTGGGAGTACACAAGAGACCCAGTACTTC	CASGVAGSTQETQYF
TRBV5-6	NA	TRBJ2-7	NA	TGTGCCAGCAACTTGGCCGGCGACAGCTCCTACGAGCAGTACTTC	CASNLAGDSSYEQYF
TRBV10-3	once	TRBJ2-7	TRBD2	TGTGCCATCAGTGGGTCGATGGGGGGGAGAGGCTACGAGCTATACTTC	CAISGSMGGRGYELYF
TRBV10-2	many	TRBJ2-7	NA	TGCGCCAGCATGATAGGGCACGAGCAGTACTTC	CASMIGHEQYF
TRBV6-1	many	TRBJ1-4	NA	TGTGCCAGCATTGCAGGGACCGCTCATAATGAAAAACTGTTTTTT	CASIAGTAHNEKLFF
TRBV11-3	NA	TRBJ2-1	NA	TGTGCCAGCAACTTAGATCAGGGGAACAATGAGCAGTTCTTC	CASNLDQGNNEQFF
TRBV12-3/TRBV12-4	many	TRBJ2-5	NA	TGTGCCAGCAGTTCACGACAGCAAGAGACCCAGTACTTC	CASSSRQQETQYF
TRBV6-2/TRBV6-3	many	TRBJ2-5	NA	TGTGCCAGCATGGATCCTCTTGAGACCCAGTACTTC	CASMDPLETQYF
TRBV6-5	NA	TRBJ1-1	NA	TGTGCCGGCAGCGCTGGGAGGCCCTCCTACACTGAAGCTTTCTTT	CAGSAGRPSYTEAFF
TRBV6-2/TRBV6-3	many	TRBJ2-3	TRBD2	TGTGCCAGCAGTTCGTTGCCCCCGGGACTAGCGGGCCGAACAGATACGCAGTATTTT	CASSSLPPGLAGRTDTQYF
TRBV4-1	NA	TRBJ2-1	NA	TGCGCCAGCAGCTCAGGGGGGGAGCCGTTTAATGAGCAATTCTTC	CASSSGGEPFNEQFF
TRBV11-1	NA	TRBJ2-1	TRBD1	TGTGACAGCGGACGCCGGACAGGGGGGAATGAGCAGTTCTTC	CDSGRRTGGNEQFF
TRBV6-5	NA	TRBJ1-6	NA	TGTGCCAGTAGCAGCAGGGGTTCACTCCTCCACTTT	CASSSRGSLLHF
TRBV5-1	few	TRBJ2-7	TRBD2	TGCGCCAGCAGCTTGGGCGGGGGAGGGTCCTACGAGCAGTACTTC	CASSLGGGGSYEQYF
TRBV30	NA	TRBJ2-7	TRBD2	TGTGCCTGGAGTATGGGAGGGAACGAGCAGTACTTC	CAWSMGGNEQYF
TRBV5-4	NA	TRBJ1-1	NA	TGTGCCAGCAACTTGGAAGGGAACACTGAAGCTTTCTTT	CASNLEGNTEAFF
TRBV6-6	NA	TRBJ1-1	NA	TGTGCCAGCAGAGAAACCCGGACCAAGGGTACTGAAGCTTTCTTT	CASRETRTKGTEAFF
TRBV11-1	NA	TRBJ2-4	TRBD2	TGTGCCAGCAGCTTTTTCGGGACTAGCGGAACCAAAAACATTCAGTACTTC	CASSFFGTSGTKNIQYF
TRBV4-3	NA	TRBJ2-2	NA	TGCGCCAGCAACCAGGACCCGGCCAGGGCGGTCTTACCCGGGGAGCTGTTTTTT	CASNQDPARAVLPGELFF
TRBV5-1	NA	TRBJ1-2	NA	TGCGCCAGCAGCCCGGACGGGAACTCGTATGGCTACACCTTC	CASSPDGNSYGYTF
TRBV6-5	NA	TRBJ2-5	TRBD2	TGTGCCAGCAAACTACTAGCGCCTCAAGAGACCCAGTACTTC	CASKLLAPQETQYF
TRBV7-9	NA	TRBJ2-3	TRBD1	TGTGCCAGCAGTGAATGGACAGGAAGCACAGATACGCAGTATTTT	CASSEWTGSTDTQYF
TRBV5-1	NA	TRBJ2-7	NA	TGCGCCAGCAGCATAATTTCCGGGAACCTCTGCGAGCAGTACTTC	CASSIISGNLCEQYF
TRBV6-1	NA	TRBJ1-1	NA	TGTGCCAGCGGTTCCCAGACACCTAAAGAAGCTTTCTTT	CASGSQTPKEAFF
TRBV4-3	NA	TRBJ2-5	TRBD1	TGCGCCAGCAGCAACGGATTGTACAGGGGCCAAAAGACCCAGTACTTC	CASSNGLYRGQKTQYF
TRBV6-2/TRBV6-3	NA	TRBJ1-5	NA	TGTGCCAGCAGTTACGTACCGGGGGGGGGTAGCAATCAGCCCCAGCATTTT	CASSYVPGGGSNQPQHF
TRBV4-3	NA	TRBJ2-7	NA	TGTGCCAGCAGCCGAGAACGGGGAACCTACGAGCAGTATTTC	CASSRERGTYEQYF
TRBV10-2	NA	TRBJ2-3	NA	TGCGCCAGCTACCACACAGATACGCAGTATTTT	CASYHTDTQYF
TRBV30	NA	TRBJ2-1	TRBD2	TGTGCCTGGAAACCGGGACTAGCGGCGAGCTCCTACAATGAGCAGTTCTTC	CAWKPGLAASSYNEQFF
TRBV11-2	NA	TRBJ2-7	NA	TGTGCAAGCAGCTTAATGCGGAACGAACCGGGCAGGGGGCAGTACTTC	CASSLMRNEPGRGQYF